The clone carrying this TCR beta chain appeared a few times. This record comes from a study of T cells in Graves' hyperthyroidism and ophthalmopathy. RNA transcripts served as the template for amplifying TCR beta CDR3 regions. Primed by the HTBI set, a first-round RT-PCR was run on the TCR CDR3. TCRdb reanalysed the multiplex PCR reads using MiXCR and keeps one entry per CDR3 protein. The sample shows hundreds of thousands of distinct CDR3 sequences, around 39% of them seen only once. V was trimmed by 2 bases and J by 6 bases, leaving 14 bases between them. The CDR3 length is 15 residues. Sequencing was performed on blood. The TCR originated in a man between 18 and 29 years old with Graves' hyperthyroidism. The J gene is TRBJ1-5, the V gene TRBV12-3 or TRBV12-4, with a tentative D call TRBD1 (6 bases). CDR3 in amino acids: CASSLLKGGGQPQHF. Here the CDR3 DNA reads TGTGCCAGCAGTTTATTAAAGGGGGGAGGTCAGCCCCAGCATTTT.